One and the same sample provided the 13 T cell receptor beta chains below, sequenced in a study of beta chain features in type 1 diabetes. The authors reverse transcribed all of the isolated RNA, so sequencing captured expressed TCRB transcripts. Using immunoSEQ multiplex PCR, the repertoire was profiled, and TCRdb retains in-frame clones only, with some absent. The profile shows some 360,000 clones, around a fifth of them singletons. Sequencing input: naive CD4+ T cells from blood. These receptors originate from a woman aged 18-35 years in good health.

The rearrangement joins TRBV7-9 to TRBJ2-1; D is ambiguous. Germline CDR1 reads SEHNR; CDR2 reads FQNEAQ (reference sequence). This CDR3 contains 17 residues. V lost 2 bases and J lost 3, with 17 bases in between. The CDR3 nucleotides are TGTGCCAGCAGCTTACTTCTTGCAGAACCGAACTACAATGAGCAGTTCTTC. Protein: CASSLLLAEPNYNEQFF.

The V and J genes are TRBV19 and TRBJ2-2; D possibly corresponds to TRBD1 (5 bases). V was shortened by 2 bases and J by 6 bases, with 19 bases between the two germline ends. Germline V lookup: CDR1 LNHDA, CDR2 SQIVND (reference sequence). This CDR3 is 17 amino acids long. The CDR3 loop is CASSIMGRFELSGELFF. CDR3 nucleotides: TGTGCCAGTAGTATAATGGGGCGGTTTGAGTTATCCGGGGAGCTGTTTTTT.

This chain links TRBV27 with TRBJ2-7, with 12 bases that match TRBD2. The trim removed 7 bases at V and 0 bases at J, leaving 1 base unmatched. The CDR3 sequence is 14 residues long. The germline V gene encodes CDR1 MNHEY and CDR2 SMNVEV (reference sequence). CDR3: CASMTSGSSYEQYF. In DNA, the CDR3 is TGTGCCAGCATGACTAGCGGGAGCTCCTACGAGCAGTACTTC.

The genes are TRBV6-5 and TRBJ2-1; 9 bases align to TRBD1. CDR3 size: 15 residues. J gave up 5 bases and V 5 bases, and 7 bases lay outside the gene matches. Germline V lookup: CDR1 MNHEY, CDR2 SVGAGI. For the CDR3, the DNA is TGTGCCAGCAGTCGCACCGGGACAGGGAACAATGAGCAGTTCTTC. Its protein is CASSRTGTGNNEQFF.

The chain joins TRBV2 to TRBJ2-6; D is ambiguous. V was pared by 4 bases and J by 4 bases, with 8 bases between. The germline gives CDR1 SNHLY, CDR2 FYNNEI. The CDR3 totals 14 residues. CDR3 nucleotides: TGTGCCAGCAGTGGGTCGCGGGGGGCCAACGTCCTGACTTTC. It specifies CASSGSRGANVLTF.

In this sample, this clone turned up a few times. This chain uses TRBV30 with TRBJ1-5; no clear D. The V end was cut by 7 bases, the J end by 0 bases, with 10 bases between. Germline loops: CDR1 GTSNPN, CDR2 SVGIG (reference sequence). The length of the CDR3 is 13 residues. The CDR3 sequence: CAYSSYSNQPQHF. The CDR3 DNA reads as TGTGCCTACTCGAGTTATAGCAATCAGCCCCAGCATTTT.

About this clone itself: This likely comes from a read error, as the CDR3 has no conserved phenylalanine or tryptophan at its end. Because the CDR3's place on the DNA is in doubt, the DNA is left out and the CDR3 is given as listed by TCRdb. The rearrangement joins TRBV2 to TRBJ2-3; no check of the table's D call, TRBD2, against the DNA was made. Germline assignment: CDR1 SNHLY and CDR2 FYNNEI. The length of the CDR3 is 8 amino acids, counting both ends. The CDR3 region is CASNYLSL.

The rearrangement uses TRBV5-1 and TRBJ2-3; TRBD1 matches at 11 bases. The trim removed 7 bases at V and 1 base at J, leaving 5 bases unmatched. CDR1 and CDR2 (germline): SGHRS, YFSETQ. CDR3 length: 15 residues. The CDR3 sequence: CASQPDRGRTDTQYF. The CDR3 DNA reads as TGCGCCAGCCAACCGGACAGGGGGCGCACAGATACGCAGTATTTT.

The CDR3 DNA sequence: TGTGCCAGCAGGCGGATGGAGGGCACAGATACGCAGTATTTT. Its protein is CASRRMEGTDTQYF. The chain has TRBV6-6 and TRBJ2-3; tentatively, D is TRBD2 (5 bases). Germline V gene data show CDR1 as MNHNY and CDR2 as SVGAGI (reference sequence). There are 14 residues in the CDR3. Trimming pared 6 bases from V and 1 base from J, leaving 11 bases between.

The CDR3 DNA reads as TGCGCCAGCAGCCGGGACTTTCCTGGGGATGGCTACACCTTC. It yields the protein CASSRDFPGDGYTF. The chain couples TRBV5-1 to TRBJ1-2, with D perhaps TRBD1 (5 bases). The V and J ends lost 4 bases and 6 bases respectively, with 16 bases between them. Germline V gives CDR1 SGHRS, CDR2 YFSETQ. CDR3 length equals 14 residues. The full variable domain, rest sourced from reference TRBV5-1 and TRBJ1-2, is KAGVTQTPRYLIKTRGQQVTLSCSPISGHRSVSWYQQTPGQGLQFLFEYFSETQRNKGNFPGRFSGRQFSNSRSEMNVSTLELGDSALYLCASSRDFPGDGYTFGSGTRLTVV.

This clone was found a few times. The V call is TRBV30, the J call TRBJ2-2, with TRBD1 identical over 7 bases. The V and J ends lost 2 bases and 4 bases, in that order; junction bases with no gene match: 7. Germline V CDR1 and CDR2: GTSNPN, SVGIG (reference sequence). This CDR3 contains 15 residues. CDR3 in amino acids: CAWSPGTALTGELFF. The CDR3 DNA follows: TGTGCCTGGAGTCCAGGGACAGCCCTCACCGGGGAGCTGTTTTTT. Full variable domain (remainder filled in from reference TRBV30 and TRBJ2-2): SQTIHQWPATLVQPVGSPLSLECTVEGTSNPNLYWYRQAAGRGLQLLFYSVGIGQISSEVPQNLSASRPQDRQFILSSKKLLLSDSGFYLCAWSPGTALTGELFFGEGSRLTVL.

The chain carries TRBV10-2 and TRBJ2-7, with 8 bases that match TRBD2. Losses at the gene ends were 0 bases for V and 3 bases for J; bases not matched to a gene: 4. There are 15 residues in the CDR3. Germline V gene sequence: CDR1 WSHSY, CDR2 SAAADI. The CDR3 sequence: CASSESWLAGYEQYF. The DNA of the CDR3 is TGCGCCAGCAGTGAGTCTTGGCTAGCGGGCTACGAGCAGTACTTC.

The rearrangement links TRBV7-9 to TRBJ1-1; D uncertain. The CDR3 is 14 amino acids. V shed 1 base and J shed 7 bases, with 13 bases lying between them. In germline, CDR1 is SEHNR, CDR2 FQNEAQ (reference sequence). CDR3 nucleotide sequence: TGTGCCAGCAGCTTAGACTCATGGGGAGATGAAGCTTTCTTT. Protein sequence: CASSLDSWGDEAFF. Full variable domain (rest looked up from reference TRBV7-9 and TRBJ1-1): DTGVSQNPRHKITKRGQNVTFRCDPISEHNRLYWYRQTLGQGPEFLTYFQNEAQLEKSRLLSDRFSAERPKGSFSTLEIQRTEQGDSAMYLCASSLDSWGDEAFFGQGTRLTVV.